This TCR beta chain was observed in a study of vaccination effects on CD4 cells after COVID-19. Study background: After the second dose, samples were taken at median day 72. IL-2 at about 10 IU/ml and peptides at around 9.1 ug/ml were added to cultured PBMC, around 2 million per well.

Sequencing was performed with immunoSEQ multiplex PCR; in TCRdb, only in-frame clones are kept and a portion is missing. The data show more than 60,000 clones, around 70% seen once. CDR1 and CDR2 from the germline V gene are GTSNPN and SVGIG (reference sequence). The J segment lost 3 bases and the V segment lost 4 bases, leaving 5 bases of the junction unmatched. This CDR3 is 13 amino acids long. Following culture for around 9 days, CD4+ T cells were isolated. Of the BNT162b2 and mRNA-1273 vaccines, participants received two doses of one or the other. To note about this clone: Its specificity is unknown.

The sequence was collected from a human donor who received a COVID-19 vaccine. V is TRBV30 and J is TRBJ2-5; 7 nucleotides line up with TRBD1. Sequencing was performed on CD4+ T cells from PBMCs cultured without peptide, taken after COVID-19 vaccination. The CDR3 protein is CAWTLTGEETQYF. CDR3 nucleotide sequence: TGTGCCTGGACCCTAACAGGGGAAGAGACCCAGTACTTC.